The present entry profiles one T cell receptor beta chain with its context. The table lists this clone with a few counts. There is no known antigen for this receptor. No qualities accompany the bases; no much larger clone lies one base away. This sample stems from a study of cytotoxic CD8 clonotypes in ibrutinib-treated CLL (dated by TCRdb to the early 2020s). With respect to the entire study: The cohort included roughly 15 treatment-naive and under 13 relapsed/refractory patients; about 17 were IGHV unmutated. On average, each sample had approximately 260,000 productive templates and more than 75,000 productive rearrangements. Response samples were obtained after a median of around 11 months of treatment, with a range of roughly 6 to 40 months. Of the 80 to 95 participants in the trial, about two dozen had longitudinal samples available. Partial responses were observed in 24 patients and complete responses in 2; after a median follow-up of roughly 72 months, remission was maintained in 15 or so patients and progression was observed in some twelve. Cryopreserved peripheral blood mononuclear cells were obtained prior to treatment, at the time of response, and at either disease progression or sustained remission. General study outcomes and caveats: Lymph node repertoires were not examined, and the timing of sampling was not matched between patients in sustained remission and those whose disease progressed. Public clonotypes were rare and either contracted or stayed stable during treatment, and the rise in clonality at ibrutinib response reflected the expansion of private clonotypes. An increase in clonality was observed at ibrutinib response, with clonality remaining stable during sustained remission and falling back toward baseline at progression. At baseline, clonality was higher than in age-matched healthy donors and showed a strong correlation with circulating CD8+ T-cell counts.

For TCR beta library preparation, 1.5 to 2.5 micrograms of genomic DNA was extracted from cryopreserved PBMCs. High-throughput TCR beta sequencing was performed on longitudinal blood samples from CLL patients receiving ibrutinib monotherapy. The patients took part in an open-label, single-center phase 2 trial of ibrutinib monotherapy. The goal of deep resolution MiSeq sequencing was a depth between 1 in 1 million and 1 in 200,000 T cells, and coverage averaged 10x per clonotype. TCR beta libraries were generated with the immunoSEQ hsTCRB Kit. Under the source paper's analysis protocol: ImmunoSEQ Data Assistant and ImmunoSEQ Analyzer were used for data analysis, and V, D and J genes were assigned according to IMGT definitions. Clonality, which ranges from 0 to 1, was calculated by subtracting the normalized Shannon entropy of productive rearrangement frequencies from one. Public clonotype analysis was restricted to overrepresented clonotypes comprising at least 0.05% of each patient's repertoire. More than ten repertoires from age-matched healthy donors, obtained from immuneACCESS, served as clonality controls. TCRdb limited this immuneACCESS table to in-frame rearrangements with V and J called. A share of clones is missing; checked studies link under half to unresolved V genes, and the rest is unexplained. The D gene and trimming were derived from the DNA, and the V and J assignments and clone size from that table. Present in this sample are more than 300,000 clones, roughly 79% of which were seen just once. In total, the top ten clones hold 6.5% to 8.5% of the sample.

The junction shows trimming of 7 bases on V and 4 bases on J, and the gene matches do not reach 7 bases of it. The CDR3 runs 14 residues from the cysteine to the phenylalanine. The entry retains the CDR3 DNA only, 42 bases that are in frame from base 1. In the germline V gene, CDR1 corresponds to ENHRY and CDR2 to SYGVKD. In this chain, TRBV10-3 is recombined with TRBJ2-7; 10 of the junction bases match TRBD1. This receptor was obtained from a human donor with chronic lymphocytic leukemia. This specimen consisted of PBMCs, obtained before ibrutinib treatment. The CDR3 reads as follows: CAITQGQGGYEQYF. The nucleotide sequence reads TGTGCCATCACCCAAGGACAGGGGGGTTACGAGCAGTACTTC.